This T cell receptor beta chain was recorded in a study of low-dose radiotherapy and immunotherapy resistance in tumors. Background on the study: Study patients were administered oral aspirin at 300 mg daily for four cycles from cycle 1 day 1.

With a V-primer adapter and a constant-region primer, TCRs were amplified for 20 to 25 PCR cycles. MiXCR was run by TCRdb on the reads, yielding one entry per CDR3 protein. Counted here are about 46,000 distinct CDR3 sequences, 12% occurring once; the ten biggest clones make up about 6%. The time point was: before trial treatment. This clonotype was detected many times. Sequenced here: PBMCs, sampled before treatment. This sequence originates from a female donor with ovarian cancer.

The CDR3 DNA follows: TGTGCCAGCAGCTCATTGAGGGACAGGACCTATGGCTACACCTTC. Protein: CASSSLRDRTYGYTF. The J gene is TRBJ1-2, the V gene TRBV11-2; 8 bases align to TRBD1. V gave up 4 bases and J gave up 4 bases; unmatched junction bases: 8. CDR1 and CDR2 from the germline V gene are SGHAT and FQNNGV. The CDR3 is 15 residues long. Drawing the rest from reference TRBV11-2 and TRBJ1-2, the complete variable domain is EAGVAQSPRYKIIEKRQSVAFWCNPISGHATLYWYQQILGQGPKLLIQFQNNGVVDDSQLPKDRFSAERLKGVDSTLKIQPAKLEDSAVYLCASSSLRDRTYGYTFGSGTRLTVV.